This TCR beta chain was identified during a study of CD4 T cells in relation to SARS-CoV-2 and coronaviruses. Unexposed donor CD4+ T cells date from about 2011-2019, before the COVID-19 pandemic. Looked up from germline, CDR1 is MNHNS and CDR2 is SASEGT. The CDR3 runs to 13 residues. Between the trimmed V and J ends, which lost 1 base and 4 bases, there was a span of 7 bases. Data came from immunoSEQ multiplex PCR; TCRdb stores just in-frame clones and leaves some out. The sample has tens of thousands of clones, approximately 95% seen once. Source material: naive CD4+ T cells from PBMCs. Subset of the sample: naive CD4+ T cells isolated by negative enrichment. The origin of this receptor is a human donor in good health. The chain combines TRBV6-1 with TRBJ1-2; no firm D call. The CDR3 DNA reads TGTGCCAGCAGTGAAGGTGTTGGCTATGGCTACACCTTC. It translates to CASSEGVGYGYTF.